The 8 T cell receptor beta chains below come from one sample, sequenced in a study of T cells expressing NK-cell markers. After re-calling the 5' RACE reads, TCRdb lists one entry per CDR3 protein, DNA absent. Listed are 150,000 to 200,000 distinct CDR3 sequences; 18% falls within the top ten. Sequences were obtained from blood T cells: a sorted CD56 or NKG2C T cell subset, CD4+ or CD8+ T cells, or bulk PBMC T cells (not recorded which). Source of these receptors: a woman aged 18 to 69 in good health.

The CDR3 sequence: CASSQQGTVRGKEKLFF. The genes are TRBV4-1 and TRBJ1-4; TCRdb outputs TRBD1, but without DNA this stays unchecked. This CDR3 comprises 17 residues. Germline V gives CDR1 MGHRA, CDR2 YSYEKL.

This rearrangement joins TRBV5-1 to TRBJ2-7; without DNA, the TCRdb call of TRBD1 cannot be checked. CDR3 length equals 15 residues. Per germline, CDR1 SGHRS and CDR2 YFSETQ. Here the CDR3 reads CATKSGQGAIYEQYF.

The chain carries TRBV30 and TRBJ2-1. Germline V gene data show CDR1 as GTSNPN and CDR2 as SVGIG (reference sequence). The CDR3 has 15 amino acids. CDR3 in amino acids: CAWSEIAASYNEQFF.

CDR3 protein: CASSLGTRGPGAGELFF. V and J are TRBV12-3 or TRBV12-4 and TRBJ2-2; as DNA is missing, the TRBD2 call by TCRdb cannot be tested. This CDR3 spans 17 amino acids.

The chain uses TRBV28 and TRBJ1-1; TCRdb proposes TRBD1, but this gene call is untestable without DNA. The CDR3 is 11 amino acids. Germline V gene data show CDR1 as MDHEN and CDR2 as SYDVKM. Here the CDR3 reads CASSSGGRAFF.

The genes are TRBV6-5 and TRBJ2-7; absent DNA, TCRdb's TRBD2 call cannot be checked. The CDR3 is made up of 19 amino acids. The germline V gene has CDR1 MNHEY and CDR2 SVGAGI. CDR3 sequence reads: CASSYSRTSGSRFSYEQYF.

CDR3 loop: CASSRPGDTEQFF. V and J are TRBV6-2 or TRBV6-3 and TRBJ2-1; TCRdb indicates TRBD1, and absent DNA this call remains unverified. This CDR3 contains 13 residues. Germline CDR1 and CDR2: MNHEY and SVGEGT.

This rearrangement joins TRBV7-7 to TRBJ2-3; checking the TCRdb D call of TRBD2 is not possible without DNA. This CDR3 spans 17 amino acids. Germline loops: CDR1 SSHAT, CDR2 FNYEAQ (reference sequence). CDR3: CASSTLAGGIPPPTQYF.